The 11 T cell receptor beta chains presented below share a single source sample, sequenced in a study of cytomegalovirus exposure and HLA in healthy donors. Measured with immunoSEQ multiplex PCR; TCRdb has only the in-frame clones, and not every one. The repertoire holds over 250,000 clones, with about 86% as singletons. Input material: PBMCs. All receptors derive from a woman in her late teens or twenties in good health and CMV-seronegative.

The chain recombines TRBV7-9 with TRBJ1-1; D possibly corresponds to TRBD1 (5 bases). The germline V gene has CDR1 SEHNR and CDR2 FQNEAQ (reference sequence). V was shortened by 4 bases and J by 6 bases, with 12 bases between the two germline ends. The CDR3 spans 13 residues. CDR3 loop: CASSYTQGAEAFF. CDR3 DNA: TGTGCCAGCAGCTATACTCAGGGCGCTGAAGCTTTCTTT.

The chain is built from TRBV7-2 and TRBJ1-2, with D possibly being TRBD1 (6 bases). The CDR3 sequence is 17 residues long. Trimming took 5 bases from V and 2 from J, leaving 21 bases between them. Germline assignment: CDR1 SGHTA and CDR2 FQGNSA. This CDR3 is CASSPDPQGTLNYGYTF. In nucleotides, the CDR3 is TGTGCCAGCAGCCCTGACCCACAGGGCACCCTAAACTATGGCTACACCTTC.

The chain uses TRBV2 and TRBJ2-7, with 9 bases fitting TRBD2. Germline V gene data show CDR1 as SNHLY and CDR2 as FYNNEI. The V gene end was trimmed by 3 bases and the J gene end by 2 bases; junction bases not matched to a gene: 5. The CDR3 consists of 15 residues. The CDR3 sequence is CASSEQRGAPYEQYF. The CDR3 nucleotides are TGTGCCAGCAGTGAGCAGCGGGGGGCCCCCTACGAGCAGTACTTC.

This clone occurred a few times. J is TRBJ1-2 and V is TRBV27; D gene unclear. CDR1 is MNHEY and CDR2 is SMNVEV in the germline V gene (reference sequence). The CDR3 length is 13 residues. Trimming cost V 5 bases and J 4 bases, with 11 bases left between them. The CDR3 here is CASSPTAFYGYTF. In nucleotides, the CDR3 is TGTGCCAGCAGTCCTACAGCATTCTATGGCTACACCTTC.

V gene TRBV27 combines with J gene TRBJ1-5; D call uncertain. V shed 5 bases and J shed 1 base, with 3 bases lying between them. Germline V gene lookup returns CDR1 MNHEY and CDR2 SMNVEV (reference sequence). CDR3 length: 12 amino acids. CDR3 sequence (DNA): TGTGCCAGCAGTGAGAGCAATCAGCCCCAGCATTTT. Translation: CASSESNQPQHF.

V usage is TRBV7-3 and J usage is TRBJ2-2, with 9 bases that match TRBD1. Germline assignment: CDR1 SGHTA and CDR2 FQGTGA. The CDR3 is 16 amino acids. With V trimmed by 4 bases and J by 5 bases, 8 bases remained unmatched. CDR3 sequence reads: CASSSMTGGRTGELFF. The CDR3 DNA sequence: TGTGCCAGCAGCTCTATGACAGGGGGGCGAACCGGGGAGCTGTTTTTT.

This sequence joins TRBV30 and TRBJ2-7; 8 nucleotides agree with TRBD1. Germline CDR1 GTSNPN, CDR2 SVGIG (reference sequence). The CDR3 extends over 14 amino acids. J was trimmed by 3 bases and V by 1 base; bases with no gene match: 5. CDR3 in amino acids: CAWSGGQGIYEQYF. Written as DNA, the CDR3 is TGTGCCTGGAGTGGCGGACAGGGCATCTACGAGCAGTACTTC.

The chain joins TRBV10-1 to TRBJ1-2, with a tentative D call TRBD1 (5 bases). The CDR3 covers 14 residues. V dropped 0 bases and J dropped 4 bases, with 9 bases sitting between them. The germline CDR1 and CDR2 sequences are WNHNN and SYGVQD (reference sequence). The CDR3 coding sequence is TGCGCCAGCAGTGAGTCGGGAAGGGGCTATGGCTACACCTTC. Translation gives CASSESGRGYGYTF.

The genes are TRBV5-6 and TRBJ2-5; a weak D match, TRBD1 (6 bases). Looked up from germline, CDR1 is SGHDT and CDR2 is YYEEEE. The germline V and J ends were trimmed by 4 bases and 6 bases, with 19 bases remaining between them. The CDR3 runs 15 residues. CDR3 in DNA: TGTGCCAGCAGCCCTAACGACAGGCCCCTTCAGACCCAGTACTTC. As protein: CASSPNDRPLQTQYF.

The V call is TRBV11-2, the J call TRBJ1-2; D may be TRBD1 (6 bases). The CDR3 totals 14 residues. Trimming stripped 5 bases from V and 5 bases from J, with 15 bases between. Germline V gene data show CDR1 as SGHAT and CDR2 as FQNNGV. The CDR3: CASSPAGGYYGYTF. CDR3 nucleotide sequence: TGTGCCAGCAGCCCGGCGGGGGGCTATTATGGCTACACCTTC.

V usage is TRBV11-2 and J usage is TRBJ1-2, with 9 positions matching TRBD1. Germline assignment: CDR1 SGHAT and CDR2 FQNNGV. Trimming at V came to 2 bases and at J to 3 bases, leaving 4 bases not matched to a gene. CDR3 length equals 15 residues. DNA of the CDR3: TGTGCCAGCAGCTTAACAGGGGGCAGGTACTATGGCTACACCTTC. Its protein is CASSLTGGRYYGYTF.